This is a list of T cell receptor beta chains from one sample in a study of shared clonotypes between healthy human individuals. Sequenced by immunoSEQ multiplex PCR; TCRdb stores in-frame clones only, minus some. The sample holds roughly 2.2 million clones, 85% to 95% seen once. Material for sequencing was naive CD4+ T cells from PBMCs. The receptors originated from a man aged 18 to 35 in good health. Some clones in this sample may be carry-over from other donors' samples. Both conserved end residues are part of each CDR3. Each record gives: J gene, V gene, D gene, CDR3 protein. The D gene is left open where the match is weak.

>TRBJ1-1|TRBV6-1|.
CASRTLTGGNTEAFF
>TRBJ1-1|TRBV5-1|TRBD1
CASSLFDRAAEAFF
>TRBJ1-1|TRBV7-9|TRBD1
CASSLDRGTEAFF
>TRBJ1-2|TRBV29-1|.
CSVDALQGYFYGYTF
>TRBJ1-1|TRBV18|.
CASSPQGTSGSLSTEAFF
>TRBJ2-1|TRBV2|.
CASSLDLFNEQFF
>TRBJ2-5|TRBV15|.
CATSRSGVGETQYF
>TRBJ1-5|TRBV4-1|TRBD1
CASSQVLRTGVGQPQHF
>TRBJ2-1|TRBV7-6|TRBD2
CASSLANSGSARGNEQFF
>TRBJ1-2|TRBV28|.
CATQGGYGYTF
>TRBJ1-1|TRBV7-9|TRBD1
CASRRTGGAFF
>TRBJ1-1|TRBV11-2|.
CASRGLANTEAFF
>TRBJ2-3|TRBV5-1|.
CASSFGGPPDTQYF
>TRBJ1-2|TRBV2|.
CASSDDSYGYTF
>TRBJ2-5|TRBV7-3|.
CASSLTAGQETQYF
>TRBJ1-5|TRBV2|TRBD1
CASHNRGSRLDF
>TRBJ1-1|TRBV7-9|.
CASSPKLGRENTEAFF
>TRBJ1-2|TRBV28|.
CASSLVLGRNGYTF
>TRBJ1-2|TRBV28|TRBD1
CASSLSPRGPYGYTF
>TRBJ1-1|TRBV6-1|TRBD1
CASSERGTGTKFF
>TRBJ2-2|TRBV5-1|TRBD2
CASSLLAGEAGELFF
>TRBJ2-7|TRBV28|TRBD2
CASSYSSGGYYEQYF